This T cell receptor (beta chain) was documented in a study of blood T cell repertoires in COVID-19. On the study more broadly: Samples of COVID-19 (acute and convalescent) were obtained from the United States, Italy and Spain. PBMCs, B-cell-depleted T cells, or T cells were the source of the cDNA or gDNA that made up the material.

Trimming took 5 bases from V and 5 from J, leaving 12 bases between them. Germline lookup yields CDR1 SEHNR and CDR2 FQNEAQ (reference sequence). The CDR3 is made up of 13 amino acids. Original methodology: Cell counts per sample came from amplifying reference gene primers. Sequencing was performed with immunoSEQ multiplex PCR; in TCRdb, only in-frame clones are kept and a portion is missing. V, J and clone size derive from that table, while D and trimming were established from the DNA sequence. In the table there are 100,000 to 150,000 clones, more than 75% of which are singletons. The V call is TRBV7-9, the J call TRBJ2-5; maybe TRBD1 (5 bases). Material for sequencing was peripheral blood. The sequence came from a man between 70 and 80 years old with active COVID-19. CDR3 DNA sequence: TGTGCCAGCAGCCCCGGACACTGGGAGACCCAGTACTTC. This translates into CASSPGHWETQYF.